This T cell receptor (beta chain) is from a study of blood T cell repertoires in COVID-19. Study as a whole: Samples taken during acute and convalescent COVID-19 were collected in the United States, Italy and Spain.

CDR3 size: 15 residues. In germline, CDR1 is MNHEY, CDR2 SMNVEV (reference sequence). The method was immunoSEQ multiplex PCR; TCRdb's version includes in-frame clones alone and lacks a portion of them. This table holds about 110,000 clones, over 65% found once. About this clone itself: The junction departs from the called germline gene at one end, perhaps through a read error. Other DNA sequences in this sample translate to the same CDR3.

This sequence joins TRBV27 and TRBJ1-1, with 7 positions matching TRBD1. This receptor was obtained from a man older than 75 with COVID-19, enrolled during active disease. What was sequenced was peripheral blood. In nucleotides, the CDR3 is TGTGCCAGCAGTTTATCAGGGACAGCGAACACTGAGGCTTTCTTT. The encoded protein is CASSLSGTANTEAFF.